Detailed here is one TCR beta chain. Its binding antigen is unknown. Base quality data are lacking; no much larger clone is found one base away. The sample is drawn from a study of cytomegalovirus exposure and HLA in healthy donors (dated by TCRdb to the late 2010s). Context from the whole study: A later analysis indicated that the 100 to 150 validation repertoires were generated on the platform also employed for the 720 or so repertoires of the first cohort. The study was designed to test whether signatures of past pathogen exposure could be identified by cataloging public T cell receptors. In addition to the first cohort of several hundred subjects, a separate validation cohort of approximately 110 different subjects was used. To predict cytomegalovirus infection status, the study brought together high-throughput TCR immunosequencing, statistical association of individual TCRs with disease status, and machine learning.

Inclusive of the bounding cysteine and phenylalanine, the CDR3 is 16 residues long. The kept DNA is CDR3 alone, 48 bases in frame from the first base. V is cut by 0 bases and J by 0 bases, and the space between the germline ends is 11 bases. Per the germline V gene, SGDLS is the CDR1 and YYNGEE is the CDR2. The donors belonged to the validation cohort of around 130 subjects, which was separate from the approximately 700-subject first cohort. Summary of the overall study and its limitations: A total of 164 TCR beta chains were listed by the study as associated with cytomegalovirus. All 120 or so repertoires were used to score co-occurrence in the validation cohort in a later analysis, because that analysis had no HLA typing for the cohort. The authors suggested that the approach could potentially be generalized to other disease states and immunological phenotypes. Most TCR sequences were seen in very few donors, while some public TCRs were found in many individuals. A later analysis found that TCRs clustered in the first cohort also tended to co-occur in the roughly 120 validation repertoires, with approximately 94% of cluster scores above 0. Three of the identified cytomegalovirus-associated TCR beta chains were confirmed in vitro to be specific for cytomegalovirus antigens. The classifier was reported to diagnose cytomegalovirus status with high specificity and sensitivity in both the original and validation cohorts.

The library was made by the immunoSEQ multiplex PCR assay. In the source study's methods: A statistical classification framework was built for diagnosing cytomegalovirus status from the catalog of TCR beta chain sequences. What TCRdb holds here is the immuneACCESS table cut down to in-frame rearrangements. Part of the clones is not present; checked against another copy, under half of the missing clones reflect an unresolved V gene, and the others are unexplained. V, J and clone size reflect that table, while D and trimming were determined from the DNA. The sample table shows about 330,000 clones, and around 87% are seen once. Approximately 1.1% of the sample is taken by the ten largest.

This TCR was sampled from a woman aged 25 to 39 in good health and CMV-seropositive. Material: PBMCs. The chain couples TRBV9 to TRBJ2-3, with no confidently assigned D gene. The DNA reads TGTGCCAGCAGCGTAGTAGGCGCGGTTAGCACAGATACGCAGTATTTT. It is translated as CASSVVGAVSTDTQYF.